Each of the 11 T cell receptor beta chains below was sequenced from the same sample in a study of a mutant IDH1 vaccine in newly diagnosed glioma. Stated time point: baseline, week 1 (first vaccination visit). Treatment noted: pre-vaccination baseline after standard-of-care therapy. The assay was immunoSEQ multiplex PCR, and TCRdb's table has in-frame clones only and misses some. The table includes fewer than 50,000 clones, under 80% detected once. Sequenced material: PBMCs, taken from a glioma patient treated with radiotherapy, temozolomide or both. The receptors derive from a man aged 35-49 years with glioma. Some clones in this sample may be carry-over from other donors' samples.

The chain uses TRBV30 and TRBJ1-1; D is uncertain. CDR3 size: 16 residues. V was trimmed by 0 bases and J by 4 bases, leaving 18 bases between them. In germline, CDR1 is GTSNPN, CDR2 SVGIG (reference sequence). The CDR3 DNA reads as TGTGCCTGGAGTGTATTCCGGGATATAAGGTCCACTGAAGCTTTCTTT. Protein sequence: CAWSVFRDIRSTEAFF.

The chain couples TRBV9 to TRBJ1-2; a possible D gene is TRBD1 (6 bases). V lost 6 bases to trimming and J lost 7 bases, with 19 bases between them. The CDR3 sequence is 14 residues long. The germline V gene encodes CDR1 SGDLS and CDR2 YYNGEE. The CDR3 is CASTRTALAGGYTF. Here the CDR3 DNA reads TGTGCCAGCACTAGGACAGCCCTCGCTGGTGGCTACACCTTC.

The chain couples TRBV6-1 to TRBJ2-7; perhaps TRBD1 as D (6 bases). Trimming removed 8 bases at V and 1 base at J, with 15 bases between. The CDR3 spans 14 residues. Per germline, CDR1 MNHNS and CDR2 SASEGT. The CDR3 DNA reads TGTGCCAGCTGGGACACCCCTATGTCCTACGAGCAGTACTTC. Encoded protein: CASWDTPMSYEQYF.

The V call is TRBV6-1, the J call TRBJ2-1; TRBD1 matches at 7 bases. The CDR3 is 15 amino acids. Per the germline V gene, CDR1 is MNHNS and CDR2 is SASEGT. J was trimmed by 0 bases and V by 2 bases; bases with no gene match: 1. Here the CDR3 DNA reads TGTGCCAGCAGTGAATACAGGGGCTCCTACAATGAGCAGTTCTTC. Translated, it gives CASSEYRGSYNEQFF.

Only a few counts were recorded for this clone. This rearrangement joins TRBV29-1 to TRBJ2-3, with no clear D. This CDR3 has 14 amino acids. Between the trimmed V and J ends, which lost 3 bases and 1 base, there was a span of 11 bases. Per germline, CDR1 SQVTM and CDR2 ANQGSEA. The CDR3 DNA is TGCAGCGTTGATGTAGAGCTCGGCACAGATACGCAGTATTTT. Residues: CSVDVELGTDTQYF.

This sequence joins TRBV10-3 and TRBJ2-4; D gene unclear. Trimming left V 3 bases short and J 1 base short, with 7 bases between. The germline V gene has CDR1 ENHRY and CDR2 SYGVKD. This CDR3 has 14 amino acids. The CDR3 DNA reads TGTGCCATCAGTGATGGCAGGGCCAAAAACATTCAGTACTTC. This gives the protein CAISDGRAKNIQYF.

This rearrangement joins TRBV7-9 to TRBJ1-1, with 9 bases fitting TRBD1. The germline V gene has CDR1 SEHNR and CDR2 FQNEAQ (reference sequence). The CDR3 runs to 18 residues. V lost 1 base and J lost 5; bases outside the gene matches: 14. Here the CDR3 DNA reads TGTGCCAGCAGCTTAGAAACAGGGGGCGTCGTCTCTCGGACTGAAGCTTTCTTT. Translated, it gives CASSLETGGVVSRTEAFF.

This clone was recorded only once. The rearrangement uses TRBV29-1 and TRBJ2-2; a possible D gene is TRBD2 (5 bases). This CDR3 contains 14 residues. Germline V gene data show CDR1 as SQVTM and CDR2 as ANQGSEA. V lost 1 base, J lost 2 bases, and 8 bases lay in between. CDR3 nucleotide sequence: TGCAGCGTTGAAGGAGGGCTTAACACCGGGGAGCTGTTTTTT. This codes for CSVEGGLNTGELFF.

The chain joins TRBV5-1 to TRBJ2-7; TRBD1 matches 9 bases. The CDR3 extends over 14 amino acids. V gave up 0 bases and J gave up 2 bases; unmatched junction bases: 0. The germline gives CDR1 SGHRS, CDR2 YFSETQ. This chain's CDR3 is CASSLGTGAYEQYF. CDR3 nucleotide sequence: TGCGCCAGCAGCTTGGGGACAGGGGCCTACGAGCAGTACTTC.

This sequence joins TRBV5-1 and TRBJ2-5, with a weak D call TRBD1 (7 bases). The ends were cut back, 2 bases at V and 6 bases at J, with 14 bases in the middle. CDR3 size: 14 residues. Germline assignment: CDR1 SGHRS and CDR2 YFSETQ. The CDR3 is CASSFVAGGKTQYF. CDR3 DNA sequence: TGCGCCAGCAGCTTTGTGGCAGGGGGGAAGACCCAGTACTTC.

Written as DNA, the CDR3 is TGTGCCAGCAGCCCGAGCTCGGGTGAGTCACCCCTCCACTTT. Protein sequence: CASSPSSGESPLHF. V usage is TRBV7-9 and J usage is TRBJ1-6; D unclear. CDR1 and CDR2 from the germline V gene are SEHNR and FQNEAQ (reference sequence). The CDR3 loop spans 14 amino acids. V gave up 5 bases and J gave up 10 bases, with 15 bases separating them.